This T cell receptor (beta chain) was documented in a study of post-analysis software for immune sequencing data. CDR1 and CDR2 from the germline V gene are DFQATT and SNEGSKA (reference sequence). V lost 5 bases to trimming and J lost 0 bases; unmatched junction nucleotides: 13. CDR3 length equals 18 residues. Worth noting for this clonotype: Its specificity is not known.

Findings of the study overall: Patients showed TRBV5-6, TRBV5-1 and TRBV20-1 among roughly five TRBV segments more frequent than in controls. Relative to controls, patients with multiple sclerosis showed significantly lower normalized Chao1 diversity.

The authors incorporated unique molecular identifiers into the TCR beta cDNA libraries. A single record per CDR3 protein comes from TCRdb applying MiXCR to the PCR reads. The sample lists about 500,000 distinct CDR3 sequences; 40% to 55% were seen once. The sample comprised blood. This chain connects TRBV20-1 to TRBJ2-1; 10 bases agree with TRBD2. The sequence was collected from a girl under 18 with multiple sclerosis. The CDR3 here is CSAGNTGLAKGSYNEQFF. In DNA form, the CDR3 reads TGCAGTGCTGGGAATACGGGACTAGCGAAGGGCTCCTACAATGAGCAGTTCTTC.